Sequencing of this TCR beta chain was carried out in a study of T cell repertoires in cytomegalovirus infection. Turning to the study itself: The public TCR beta signatures pointed to both CMV infection and matching HLA type.

The germline gives CDR1 SNHLY, CDR2 FYNNEI. CDR3 length: 14 residues. The V and J ends lost 3 bases and 5 bases respectively, with 13 bases between them. TCRdb recomputed calls from the reads with MiXCR, one row per CDR3 protein. The sample records about 530,000 distinct CDR3 sequences, 26% being singletons. Sequenced sample: PBMCs. This receptor was identified in a human donor in good health (CMV status not recorded). Some clones in this sample may be carry-over from other donors' samples. V and J are TRBV2 and TRBJ2-5; D not certain. CDR3 nucleotides: TGTGCCAGCAGTGACAGGTTTGGGTCGGAGACCCAGTACTTC. Translating gives CASSDRFGSETQYF.